The 3 T cell receptor beta chains presented below share a single source sample, sequenced in a study of blood T cell repertoires in COVID-19. Clones were sequenced by immunoSEQ multiplex PCR, and TCRdb holds only the in-frame ones, with some missing. This table holds hundreds of thousands of clones, around four fifths found once. The specimen was peripheral blood. These receptors all come from a man at least 80 years old with acute or convalescent COVID-19.

The chain joins TRBV5-1 to TRBJ2-1; 10 nucleotides match TRBD2. This CDR3 spans 16 amino acids. The germline CDR1 and CDR2 sequences are SGHRS and YFSETQ. Germline trimming cut 0 bases from V and 10 bases from J; bases unmatched to any gene: 10. Here the CDR3 reads CASSLGALAGVGEQFF. For the CDR3, the DNA is TGCGCCAGCAGCTTGGGTGCCCTAGCGGGAGTGGGGGAGCAGTTCTTC.

The chain links TRBV7-9 to TRBJ1-2, with no clear D. Between the trimmed V and J ends, which lost 2 bases and 1 base, there was a span of 20 bases. Germline lookup yields CDR1 SEHNR and CDR2 FQNEAQ (reference sequence). This CDR3 is built from 18 residues. Written as DNA, the CDR3 is TGTGCCAGCAGCTTACCCTCTTCATCGTCCAGAAATAACTATGGCTACACCTTC. This encodes CASSLPSSSSRNNYGYTF.

V gene TRBV25-1 combines with J gene TRBJ2-7, with a tentative D call TRBD2 (5 bases). The length of the CDR3 is 15 residues. CDR1 is MGHDK, CDR2 SYGVNS, per germline. V was pared by 3 bases and J by 3 bases, with 15 bases between. The CDR3 bases are TGTGCCAGCAGTGAGGCACTAGGACCGATCTACGAGCAGTACTTC. This gives the protein CASSEALGPIYEQYF.